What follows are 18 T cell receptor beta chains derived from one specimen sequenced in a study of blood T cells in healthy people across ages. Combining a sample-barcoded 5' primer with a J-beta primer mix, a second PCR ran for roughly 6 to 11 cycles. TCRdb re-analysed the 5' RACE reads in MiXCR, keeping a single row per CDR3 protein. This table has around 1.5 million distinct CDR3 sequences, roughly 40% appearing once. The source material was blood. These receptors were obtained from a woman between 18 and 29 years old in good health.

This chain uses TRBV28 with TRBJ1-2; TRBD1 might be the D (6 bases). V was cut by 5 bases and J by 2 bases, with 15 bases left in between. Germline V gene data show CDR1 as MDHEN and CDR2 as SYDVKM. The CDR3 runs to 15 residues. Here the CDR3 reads CASSGGGSKNYGYTF. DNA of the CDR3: TGTGCCAGCAGTGGCGGGGGCTCCAAGAACTATGGCTACACCTTC.

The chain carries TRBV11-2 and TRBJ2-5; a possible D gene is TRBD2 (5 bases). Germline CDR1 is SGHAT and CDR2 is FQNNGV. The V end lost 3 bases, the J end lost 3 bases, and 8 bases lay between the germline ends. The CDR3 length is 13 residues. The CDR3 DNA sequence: TGTGCCAGCAGCTTTAGCGCCGAAGAGACCCAGTACTTC. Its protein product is CASSFSAEETQYF.

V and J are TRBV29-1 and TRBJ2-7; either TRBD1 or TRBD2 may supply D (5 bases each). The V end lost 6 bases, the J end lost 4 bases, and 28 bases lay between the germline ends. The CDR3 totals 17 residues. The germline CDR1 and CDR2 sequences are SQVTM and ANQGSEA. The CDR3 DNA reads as TGCAGCGTAAGACGAAGGGACCCCCATTACGTCAAGTACGAGCAGTACTTC. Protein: CSVRRRDPHYVKYEQYF.

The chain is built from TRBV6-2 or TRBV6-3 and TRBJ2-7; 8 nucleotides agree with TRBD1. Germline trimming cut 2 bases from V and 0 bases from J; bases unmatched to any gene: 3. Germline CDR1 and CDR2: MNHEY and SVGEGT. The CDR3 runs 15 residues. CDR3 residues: CASSYEQGGSYEQYF. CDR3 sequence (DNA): TGTGCCAGCAGTTACGAACAGGGGGGCTCCTACGAGCAGTACTTC.

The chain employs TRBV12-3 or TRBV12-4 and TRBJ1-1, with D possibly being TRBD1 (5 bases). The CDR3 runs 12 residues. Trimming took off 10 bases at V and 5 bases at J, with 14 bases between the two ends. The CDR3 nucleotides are TGTGCCACCTGCCATGGGGGAACTGAAGCTTTCTTT. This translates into CATCHGGTEAFF.

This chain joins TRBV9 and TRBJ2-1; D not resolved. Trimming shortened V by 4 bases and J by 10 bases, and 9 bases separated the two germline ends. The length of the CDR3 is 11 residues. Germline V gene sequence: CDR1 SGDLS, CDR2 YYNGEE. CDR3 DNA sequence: TGTGCCAGCAGCCTGGGATGGGAGCAGTTCTTC. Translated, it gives CASSLGWEQFF.

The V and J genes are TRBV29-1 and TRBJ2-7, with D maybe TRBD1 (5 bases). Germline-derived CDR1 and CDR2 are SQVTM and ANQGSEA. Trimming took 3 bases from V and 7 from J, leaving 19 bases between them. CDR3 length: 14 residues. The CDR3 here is CSVEGSTAYNEQYF. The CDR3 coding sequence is TGCAGCGTTGAGGGCTCGACAGCCTACAATGAGCAGTACTTC.

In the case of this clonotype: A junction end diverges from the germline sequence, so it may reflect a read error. In DNA form, the CDR3 reads TGTGCCGGCAGCCATACACTTACGGGAGACAGAGCTTTCCGTGGCTACACCTTC. Translation gives CAGSHTLTGDRAFRGYTF. V is TRBV14 and J is TRBJ1-2; TRBD1 is a possible D gene (5 bases). The germline V gene encodes CDR1 SGHDN and CDR2 FVKESK. The length of the CDR3 is 18 residues. The full variable domain, its missing parts supplied by reference TRBV14 and TRBJ1-2, is EAGVTQFPSHSVIEKGQTVTLRCDPISGHDNLYWYRRVMGKEIKFLLHFVKESKQDESGMPNNRFLAERTGGTYSTLKVQPAELEDSGVYFCAGSHTLTGDRAFRGYTFGSGTRLTVV.

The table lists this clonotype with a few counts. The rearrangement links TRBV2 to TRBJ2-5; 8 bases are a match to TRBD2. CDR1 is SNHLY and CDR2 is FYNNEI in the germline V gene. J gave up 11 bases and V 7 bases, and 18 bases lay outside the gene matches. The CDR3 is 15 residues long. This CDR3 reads CASIITASGRGEQYF. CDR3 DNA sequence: TGTGCCAGCATCATAACCGCCAGCGGGAGAGGGGAGCAGTACTTC.

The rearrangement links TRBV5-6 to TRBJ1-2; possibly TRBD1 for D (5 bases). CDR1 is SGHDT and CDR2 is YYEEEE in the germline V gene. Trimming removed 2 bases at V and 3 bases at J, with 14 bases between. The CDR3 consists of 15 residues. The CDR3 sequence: CASSFRPGEDYGYTF. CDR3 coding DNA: TGTGCCAGCAGCTTCAGGCCGGGGGAGGACTATGGCTACACCTTC.

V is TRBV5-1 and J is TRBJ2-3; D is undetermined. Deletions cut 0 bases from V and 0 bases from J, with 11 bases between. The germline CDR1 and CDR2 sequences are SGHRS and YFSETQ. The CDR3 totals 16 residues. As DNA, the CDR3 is TGCGCCAGCAGCTTGGGACTCGCTCCTAGCACAGATACGCAGTATTTT. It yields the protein CASSLGLAPSTDTQYF. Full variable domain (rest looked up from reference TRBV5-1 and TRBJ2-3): KAGVTQTPRYLIKTRGQQVTLSCSPISGHRSVSWYQQTPGQGLQFLFEYFSETQRNKGNFPGRFSGRQFSNSRSEMNVSTLELGDSALYLCASSLGLAPSTDTQYFGPGTRLTVL.

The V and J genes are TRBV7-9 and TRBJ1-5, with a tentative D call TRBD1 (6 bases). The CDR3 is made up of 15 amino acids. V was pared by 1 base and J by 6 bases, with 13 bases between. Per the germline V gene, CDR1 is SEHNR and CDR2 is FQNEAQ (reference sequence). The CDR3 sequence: CASSLDREGGQPQHF. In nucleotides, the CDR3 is TGTGCCAGCAGCTTAGACAGGGAAGGAGGTCAGCCCCAGCATTTT.

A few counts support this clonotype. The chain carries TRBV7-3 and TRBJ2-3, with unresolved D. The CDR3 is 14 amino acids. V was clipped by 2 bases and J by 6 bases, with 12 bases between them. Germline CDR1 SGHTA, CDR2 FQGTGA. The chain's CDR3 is CASSLSVKGDTQYF. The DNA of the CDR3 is TGTGCCAGCAGCTTATCCGTTAAAGGTGATACGCAGTATTTT.

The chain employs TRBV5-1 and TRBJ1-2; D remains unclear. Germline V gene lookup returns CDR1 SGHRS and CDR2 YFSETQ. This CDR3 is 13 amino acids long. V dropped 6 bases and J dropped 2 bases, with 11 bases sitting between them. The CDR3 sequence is CASTPPDNYGYTF. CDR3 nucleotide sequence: TGCGCCAGCACCCCCCCGGACAACTATGGCTACACCTTC.

The CDR3 sequence is CSASPGPGQPQHF. Written as DNA, the CDR3 is TGCAGTGCTAGTCCGGGACCAGGGCAGCCCCAGCATTTT. The chain couples TRBV20-1 to TRBJ1-5; maybe TRBD1 (5 bases). This CDR3 region has 13 residues. Germline CDR1 is DFQATT and CDR2 is SNEGSKA (reference sequence). Trimming took 3 bases from V and 7 from J, leaving 13 bases between them.

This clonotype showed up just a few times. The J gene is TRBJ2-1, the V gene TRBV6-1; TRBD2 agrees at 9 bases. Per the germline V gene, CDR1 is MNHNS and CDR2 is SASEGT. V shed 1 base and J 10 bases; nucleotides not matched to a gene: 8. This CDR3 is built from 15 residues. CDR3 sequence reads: CASSEGLAGAHEQFF. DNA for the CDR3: TGTGCCAGCAGTGAAGGGTTAGCGGGAGCACACGAGCAGTTCTTC.

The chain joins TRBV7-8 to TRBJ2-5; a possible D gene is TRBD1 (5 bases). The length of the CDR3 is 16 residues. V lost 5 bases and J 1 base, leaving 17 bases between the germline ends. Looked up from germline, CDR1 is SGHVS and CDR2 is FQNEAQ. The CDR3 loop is CASSLRVDSSQETQYF. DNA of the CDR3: TGTGCCAGCAGCCTTCGGGTCGACAGCTCCCAAGAGACCCAGTACTTC. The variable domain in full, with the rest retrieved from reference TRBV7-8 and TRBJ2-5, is GAGVSQSPRYKVAKRGQDVALRCDPISGHVSLFWYQQALGQGPEFLTYFQNEAQLDKSGLPSDRFFAERPEGSVSTLKIQRTQQEDSAVYLCASSLRVDSSQETQYFGPGTRLLVL.

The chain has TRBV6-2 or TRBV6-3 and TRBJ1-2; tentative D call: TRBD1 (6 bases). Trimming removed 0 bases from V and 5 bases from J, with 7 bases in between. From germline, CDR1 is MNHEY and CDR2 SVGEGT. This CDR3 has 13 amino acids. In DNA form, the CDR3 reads TGTGCCAGCAGTTACTCGAGGGGGTATGGCTACACCTTC. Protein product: CASSYSRGYGYTF.